Below, one T cell receptor (beta chain) is given with its context. The antigen remains unidentified. This specimen belongs to a study of shared clonotypes between healthy human individuals. Per the original methods: Because ImmunoSEQ provided only junction sequences with no quality scores, the filtering differed. Generated by immunoSEQ multiplex PCR, the TCRdb table keeps only in-frame clones and is missing some. D and trimming come from the DNA, and the V and J calls and clone size come from that table. The sample holds around 2.1 million clones; around 95% are singletons and the top ten take around 0.13%. The V and J ends lost 0 bases and 6 bases respectively, with 12 bases between them. Germline CDR1 MNHNS, CDR2 SASEGT. CDR3 length: 15 residues. Broader study findings: Only blood was sampled, and tissue TCR repertoires likely differ from blood ones. As a rule, naive subsets had a larger estimated richness than memory subsets.

V gene TRBV6-1 combines with J gene TRBJ1-5; perhaps TRBD1 as D (5 bases). The receptor was isolated from a man between 18 and 29 years old in good health. The material sequenced was naive CD4+ T cells sorted from blood. Regarding subset: CD45RA+ positively selected. CDR3 region: CASSEAGGKSQPQHF. CDR3 DNA: TGTGCCAGCAGTGAAGCTGGGGGTAAATCTCAGCCCCAGCATTTT.